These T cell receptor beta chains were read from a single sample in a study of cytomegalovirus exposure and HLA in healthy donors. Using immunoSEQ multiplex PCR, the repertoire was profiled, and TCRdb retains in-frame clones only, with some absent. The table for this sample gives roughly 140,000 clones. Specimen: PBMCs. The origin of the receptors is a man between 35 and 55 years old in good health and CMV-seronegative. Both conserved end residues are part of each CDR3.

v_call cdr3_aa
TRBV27 CASSSLRQGGVGTEAFF
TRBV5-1 CASSSQTGPYEQYF
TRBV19 CASSMTGTSSYNSPLHF
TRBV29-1 CSVTGAGNTIYF
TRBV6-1 CASRDSTNYGYTF
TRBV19 CASSIPSVGTGGSDTQYF
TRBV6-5 CASSRRDQGNQPQHF
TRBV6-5 CAVRRGLNTEAFF
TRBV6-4 CASSERGNSNQPQHF
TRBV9 CASSVGFTGSLNTGELFF
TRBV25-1 CASSEPTGRDNEQFF
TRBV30 CAWSARQGSLILTEAFF
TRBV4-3 CASSQGSSGVAYEQYF
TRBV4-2 CASSQDLQGGGYTF
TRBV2 CGSRGGVSGVLNTGELFF
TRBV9 CASSVEGGGTGELFF
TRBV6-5 CASSRMTGALYGYTF
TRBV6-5 CASSYDRNTEAFF
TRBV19 CASSYSSGGYNEQFF
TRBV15 CATSRGRTGGRDTEAFF
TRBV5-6 CASSLAARQWNTGELFF
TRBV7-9 CASSLGPSGYTF
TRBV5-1 CASSSGTSGGYEQYF
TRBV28 CASSLRDTYGYTF
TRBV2 CASSGPTGRSLPEAFF
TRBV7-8 CASSSWRVRNEKLFF
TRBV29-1 CSVGRGLNTGELFF
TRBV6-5 CASSPRQHQPQHF
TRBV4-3 CASSPSIGVSYEQYF
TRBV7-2 CASSPLGGASFNEQFF
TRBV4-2 CASSQRTGRFYEQYF
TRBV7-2 CASSPTVSNQPQHF
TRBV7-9 CASSSSAAGPDTQYF